This TCR beta chain appears in the sequencing data of a study of blood T cell repertoires in COVID-19. For the study at large: COVID-19 samples collected from the United States, Italy and Spain covered acute and convalescent phases. PBMCs, B-cell-depleted T cells, or T cells were the source of the cDNA or gDNA that made up the material.

V trimming: 7 bases; J trimming: 8 bases; junction bases outside the gene matches: 15. Looked up from germline, CDR1 is SGHRS and CDR2 is YFSETQ. There are 16 residues in the CDR3. Per the original methods: Amplified reference gene primers provided the basis for estimating nucleated cell counts. TCRdb's table, derived via immunoSEQ multiplex PCR, lists solely in-frame clones and lacks some. V and J calls and clone size come straight from that table; D and trimming were deduced from the DNA. The table shows about 70,000 clones, with 80% to 90% occurring only once. V is TRBV5-1 and J is TRBJ2-2; 9 bases align to TRBD1. The sequenced material came from peripheral blood. The TCR was taken from a woman in her seventies with acute or convalescent COVID-19. The CDR3 DNA reads as TGCGCCAGCGCCAGGACCTATACAGGGGGCACAGGGGAGCTGTTTTTT. This translates into CASARTYTGGTGELFF.